The 32 T cell receptor beta chains below come from one sample, sequenced in a study of T cell repertoires in cytomegalovirus infection. One entry per CDR3 protein results from TCRdb running MiXCR on the reads. Among about 920,000 distinct CDR3 sequences listed, around a third were seen once. No antigens are known for them. Sequenced material: cultured CD8+ T cells from PBMCs, taken from culture after CMV antigen stimulation. The receptors originated from a human donor in good health (CMV status not recorded). Some clones in this sample may be carry-over from other donors' samples.

This clonotype was picked up many times. The chain joins TRBV7-2 to TRBJ2-3, with D perhaps assigned TRBD1 or TRBD2 (6 bases each). Per germline, CDR1 SGHTA and CDR2 FQGNSA. The CDR3 extends over 16 amino acids. Between the trimmed V and J ends, which lost 8 bases and 0 bases, there was a span of 18 bases. CDR3 bases: TGTGCCAGCCAATTGAGGGGGGTTTCTAGCACAGATACGCAGTATTTT. It codes for CASQLRGVSSTDTQYF.

V gene TRBV20-1 combines with J gene TRBJ1-3; D unresolved. V was cut by 4 bases and J by 4 bases, with 14 bases left in between. The CDR3 runs 14 residues. Germline-derived CDR1 and CDR2 are DFQATT and SNEGSKA (reference sequence). CDR3 nucleotide sequence: TGCAGTGCTATAAAGGGAGTGGGCGGAAACACCATATATTTT. It codes for CSAIKGVGGNTIYF.

The CDR3 nucleotides read TGTGCCAGCAGCTTAGGCGTTTTTGACAGGTCACAAGAGACCCAGTACTTC. As protein: CASSLGVFDRSQETQYF. V usage is TRBV7-6 and J usage is TRBJ2-5; a possible D gene is TRBD1 (6 bases). This CDR3 has 17 amino acids. Germline V lookup: CDR1 SGHVS, CDR2 FNYEAQ. With 1 base removed from V and 2 bases from J, the gap between germline ends came to 17 bases. The whole variable domain, filled in from reference TRBV7-6 and TRBJ2-5, reads GAGVSQSPRYKVTKRGQDVALRCDPISGHVSLYWYRQALGQGPEFLTYFNYEAQQDKSGLPNDRFSAERPEGSISTLTIQRTEQRDSAMYRCASSLGVFDRSQETQYFGPGTRLLVL.

The chain uses TRBV10-3 and TRBJ2-7, with D perhaps TRBD2 (7 bases). V shed 4 bases and J shed 7 bases, with 20 bases lying between them. There are 15 residues in the CDR3. Per the germline V gene, CDR1 is ENHRY and CDR2 is SYGVKD. The CDR3 region is CAISVFLGGLREQYF. The CDR3 DNA follows: TGTGCCATCAGTGTTTTTTTGGGGGGGCTAAGGGAGCAGTACTTC.

V gene TRBV4-1 combines with J gene TRBJ1-5, with D unresolved. The CDR3 covers 14 residues. The germline V gene encodes CDR1 MGHRA and CDR2 YSYEKL. Trimming pared 4 bases from V and 3 bases from J, leaving 10 bases between. This chain's CDR3 is CASSPEMINQPQHF. Written as DNA, the CDR3 is TGCGCCAGCAGCCCCGAGATGATCAATCAGCCCCAGCATTTT.

Regarding this clonotype: The junction does not match germline at one end; this may be a read error. The chain is built from TRBV7-6 and TRBJ2-7; TRBD2 might be the D (5 bases). Germline-derived CDR1 and CDR2 are SGHVS and FNYEAQ. The CDR3 totals 16 residues. The CDR3, as DNA: TGTGCCTGCAGCTTAGCAAAGACTGGAGGTTCCTACGAGCAGTACTTC. Translation gives CACSLAKTGGSYEQYF.

The chain carries TRBV6-2 or TRBV6-3 and TRBJ2-1; D may correspond to TRBD1 or TRBD2 (6 bases each). This CDR3 region has 12 residues. Germline CDR1 reads MNHEY; CDR2 reads SVGEGT. V was trimmed by 7 bases and J by 6 bases, leaving 10 bases between them. The CDR3 loop reads CASMEGGNEQFF. CDR3 DNA sequence: TGTGCCAGCATGGAGGGGGGCAATGAGCAGTTCTTC.

The V gene is TRBV6-5, the J gene TRBJ2-3, with D tentatively TRBD1 (6 bases). V gave up 6 bases and J gave up 5 bases, with 18 bases separating them. From germline, CDR1 is MNHEY and CDR2 SVGAGI. The CDR3 runs 15 residues. Here the CDR3 reads CASRPFGDRQDTQYF. CDR3 DNA sequence: TGTGCCAGCAGACCTTTCGGCGACAGGCAAGATACGCAGTATTTT.

V gene TRBV11-2 combines with J gene TRBJ1-1; TRBD1 might be the D (6 bases). CDR3 size: 14 residues. Trimming stripped 1 base from V and 5 bases from J, with 11 bases between. Germline V gene lookup returns CDR1 SGHAT and CDR2 FQNNGV. The CDR3 reads CASSLASRGTEAFF. The CDR3 nucleotides read TGTGCCAGCAGCTTAGCGAGCAGGGGAACTGAAGCTTTCTTT.

This chain joins TRBV7-9 and TRBJ2-1; D is ambiguous. The CDR3 has 10 amino acids. Per the germline V gene, CDR1 is SEHNR and CDR2 is FQNEAQ (reference sequence). V was cut by 5 bases and J by 14 bases, with 10 bases left in between. CDR3 region: CASSLSREFF. CDR3 nucleotide sequence: TGTGCCAGCAGCCTCTCCCGGGAGTTCTTC.

This chain connects TRBV9 to TRBJ1-1, with 8 bases lining up with TRBD1. Trimming removed 4 bases from V and 5 bases from J; junction bases left unmatched: 13. Germline V lookup: CDR1 SGDLS, CDR2 YYNGEE. This CDR3 has 16 residues. CDR3 bases: TGTGCCAGCAGCTCAGGGGGCGGCCCAAAGGGTACTGAAGCTTTCTTT. It translates to CASSSGGGPKGTEAFF.

The chain is built from TRBV9 and TRBJ2-1, with D possibly TRBD1 on 6 matching bases. Germline CDR1 and CDR2: SGDLS and YYNGEE. With 4 bases removed from V and 1 base from J, the gap between germline ends came to 12 bases. The CDR3 spans 15 residues. Here the CDR3 reads CASSFSRGSYNEQFF. The CDR3 DNA sequence: TGTGCCAGCAGCTTTAGTAGGGGGTCCTACAATGAGCAGTTCTTC. The full variable domain, with the rest looked up from reference TRBV9 and TRBJ2-1, is DSGVTQTPKHLITATGQRVTLRCSPRSGDLSVYWYQQSLDQGLQFLIQYYNGEERAKGNILERFSAQQFPDLHSELNLSSLELGDSALYFCASSFSRGSYNEQFFGPGTRLTVL.

The rearrangement joins TRBV12-3 or TRBV12-4 to TRBJ1-2; 9 bases match TRBD1. V gave up 6 bases and J gave up 5 bases; unmatched junction bases: 10. This CDR3 has 15 amino acids. The CDR3 reads CASRTGTGREYGYTF. The CDR3 nucleotides are TGTGCCAGCAGGACCGGGACAGGGAGAGAGTATGGCTACACCTTC.

CDR3 bases: TGTGCCAGCAGCTTAAACTCACCAACAGATACGCAGTATTTT. This encodes CASSLNSPTDTQYF. The chain couples TRBV11-1 to TRBJ2-3; D is ambiguous. Trimming took off 2 bases at V and 3 bases at J, with 9 bases between the two ends. The germline CDR1 and CDR2 sequences are SGHAT and FQDESV (reference sequence). This CDR3 has 14 residues.

CDR3 DNA sequence: TGTGCCATCGTAGCGGGGGGTCTCACAGATACGCAGTATTTT. This codes for CAIVAGGLTDTQYF. J is TRBJ2-3 and V is TRBV10-3; 10 bases align to TRBD2. The J segment lost 2 bases and the V segment lost 8 bases, leaving 4 bases of the junction unmatched. In germline, CDR1 is ENHRY, CDR2 SYGVKD. This CDR3 spans 14 amino acids.

This clonotype occurred a few times. V gene TRBV7-9 combines with J gene TRBJ2-1; no clear D gene. CDR1 and CDR2 (germline): SEHNR, FQNEAQ (reference sequence). V gave up 5 bases and J gave up 7 bases, with 24 bases separating them. This CDR3 is 17 amino acids long. The CDR3 protein is CASSSNPGPHDLNEQFF. The CDR3 region has the DNA TGTGCCAGCAGCAGTAACCCCGGGCCACACGACTTGAATGAGCAGTTCTTC. The full variable domain, its missing parts supplied by reference TRBV7-9 and TRBJ2-1, is DTGVSQNPRHKITKRGQNVTFRCDPISEHNRLYWYRQTLGQGPEFLTYFQNEAQLEKSRLLSDRFSAERPKGSFSTLEIQRTEQGDSAMYLCASSSNPGPHDLNEQFFGPGTRLTVL.

The chain carries TRBV5-1 and TRBJ2-7; TRBD1 matches at 7 bases. From germline, CDR1 is SGHRS and CDR2 YFSETQ. V lost 4 bases and J lost 7; bases outside the gene matches: 8. This CDR3 comprises 13 residues. Here the CDR3 DNA reads TGCGCCAGCAGCCGTCCCGGGACAGAAGAGCAGTACTTC. Translation: CASSRPGTEEQYF.

The V call is TRBV3-1, the J call TRBJ1-1; 10 bases map to TRBD1. The CDR3 covers 16 residues. V was clipped by 2 bases and J by 3 bases; unmatched bases: 6. Germline values: CDR1 LGHDT, CDR2 YNNKEL (reference sequence). The CDR3 protein is CASSQTRDRGDTEAFF. The CDR3 coding sequence is TGTGCCAGCAGCCAAACCCGGGACAGGGGCGACACTGAAGCTTTCTTT.

The chain joins TRBV4-1 to TRBJ1-2; D ambiguous. Per the germline V gene, CDR1 is MGHRA and CDR2 is YSYEKL. The CDR3 spans 17 residues. Trimming cost V 0 bases and J 4 bases, with 18 bases left between them. CDR3 protein: CASSQEPSGWDSYGYTF. The CDR3 DNA reads TGCGCCAGCAGCCAAGAACCGTCGGGGTGGGATAGCTATGGCTACACCTTC.

This clonotype was seen a handful of times. V and J are TRBV6-1 and TRBJ1-1; D is unresolved. Trimming shortened V by 5 bases and J by 1 base, and 17 bases separated the two germline ends. The CDR3 is 16 residues long. The V gene's germline CDR1 is MNHNS and CDR2 SASEGT. In DNA, the CDR3 is TGTGCCAGCAGTCTTTCGTTCAGGATGCCGAACACTGAAGCTTTCTTT. This encodes CASSLSFRMPNTEAFF.

The chain has TRBV2 and TRBJ2-7; 7 bases agree with TRBD2. Germline CDR1 and CDR2: SNHLY and FYNNEI. With 2 bases clipped from V and 2 bases from J, the junction kept 9 bases outside the gene matches. The CDR3 length is 16 residues. DNA of the CDR3: TGTGCCAGCAGTGAAAATTCAGCGGGGAGACCCTACGAGCAGTACTTC. Protein sequence: CASSENSAGRPYEQYF.

The chain carries TRBV9 and TRBJ2-1; TRBD1 is a possible D gene (6 bases). The CDR3 runs to 12 residues. V lost 3 bases to trimming and J lost 10 bases, with 11 bases between them. The germline V gene encodes CDR1 SGDLS and CDR2 YYNGEE. The CDR3 spells CASSDRDREQFF. Here the CDR3 DNA reads TGTGCCAGCAGCGACAGGGACCGCGAGCAGTTCTTC.

The chain is built from TRBV18 and TRBJ2-7; maybe TRBD1 (5 bases). Germline V gives CDR1 KGHSH, CDR2 LQKENI. There are 14 residues in the CDR3. Trimming stripped 0 bases from V and 3 bases from J, with 9 bases between. The CDR3 is CASSPPDTLYEQYF. DNA of the CDR3: TGTGCCAGCTCACCACCGGACACTCTCTACGAGCAGTACTTC.

As to this clonotype: A much bigger clone sits one base away, suggesting this may be a read error. The chain carries TRBV29-1 and TRBJ2-7, with D uncertain. Trimming cost V 8 bases and J 3 bases, with 17 bases left between them. The CDR3 is 13 amino acids. Germline CDR1 and CDR2: SQVTM and ANQGSEA. The chain's CDR3 is CSPCSNLGYEQYV. The CDR3 DNA follows: TGCAGCCCCTGTTCGAATCTGGGCTACGAGCAGTACGTC.

V and J are TRBV11-2 and TRBJ2-2, with TRBD2 identical over 7 bases. CDR1 is SGHAT, CDR2 FQNNGV, per germline. The J segment lost 7 bases and the V segment lost 11 bases, leaving 7 bases of the junction unmatched. This CDR3 is built from 12 residues. The CDR3 DNA reads TGTGCCCTTCCTTCGGGGGGCGGGGAGCTGTTTTTT. The encoded protein is CALPSGGGELFF.

The chain carries TRBV5-6 and TRBJ2-1; unclear D gene. Germline loops: CDR1 SGHDT, CDR2 YYEEEE. With 0 bases removed from V and 8 bases from J, the gap between germline ends came to 15 bases. This CDR3 comprises 15 residues. CDR3 coding DNA: TGTGCCAGCAGCTTGGGGGTCGGCCCCTGGGATGAGCAGTTCTTC. It translates to CASSLGVGPWDEQFF. Based on the CDR3 plus reference TRBV5-6 and TRBJ2-1, the full variable domain is DAGVTQSPTHLIKTRGQQVTLRCSPKSGHDTVSWYQQALGQGPQFIFQYYEEEERQRGNFPDRFSGHQFPNYSSELNVNALLLGDSALYLCASSLGVGPWDEQFFGPGTRLTVL.

This clonotype has a handful of counts. V gene TRBV5-3 combines with J gene TRBJ1-1, with 7 bases lining up with TRBD1. TRBV5-3 is an open reading frame whose function is uncertain. V was clipped by 8 bases and J by 6 bases; unmatched bases: 16. This CDR3 is 15 amino acids long. The DNA for the CDR3 is TGTGCCAGCAGAGCTTATAAGGGGGCGAGCCCTGAAGCTTTCTTT. It encodes CASRAYKGASPEAFF.

In this sample, this clonotype turned up a few times. J is TRBJ2-2 and V is TRBV7-9; D is possibly TRBD1 (5 bases). Germline CDR1 reads SEHNR; CDR2 reads FQNEAQ (reference sequence). The V end was cut by 3 bases, the J end by 5 bases, with 10 bases between. This CDR3 spans 14 amino acids. This CDR3 reads CASSFKGVTGELFF. CDR3 bases: TGTGCCAGCAGCTTTAAAGGGGTTACCGGGGAGCTGTTTTTT.

This chain joins TRBV4-1 and TRBJ2-1, with D perhaps matching TRBD1 (6 bases). With 1 base removed from V and 8 bases from J, the gap between germline ends came to 12 bases. This CDR3 region has 14 residues. Per the germline V gene, CDR1 is MGHRA and CDR2 is YSYEKL. As DNA, the CDR3 is TGCGCCAGCAGCCAAGGGTGGGGGCCGGATGAGCAGTTCTTC. Its protein product is CASSQGWGPDEQFF.

The genes are TRBV10-3 and TRBJ2-7; 9 bases are a match to TRBD1. CDR3 length: 19 amino acids. Germline V gene sequence: CDR1 ENHRY, CDR2 SYGVKD. Unmatched junction bases numbered 20, after V lost 8 bases and J lost 0 bases. The chain's CDR3 is CAILRRRTGDLLSSYEQYF. Written as DNA, the CDR3 is TGTGCCATCCTTCGTCGCCGGACAGGGGATCTCCTTAGCTCCTACGAGCAGTACTTC.

CDR3 sequence reads: CASSEWKGMNEKLFF. As DNA, the CDR3 is TGTGCCAGCAGTGAATGGAAAGGGATGAATGAAAAACTGTTTTTT. This rearrangement joins TRBV25-1 to TRBJ1-4, with D hard to call. From germline, CDR1 is MGHDK and CDR2 SYGVNS. V was pared by 1 base and J by 5 bases, with 11 bases between. The CDR3 extends over 15 amino acids.

The V gene is TRBV19, the J gene TRBJ2-7; 12 bases agree with TRBD2. This CDR3 has 15 residues. The germline CDR1 and CDR2 sequences are LNHDA and SQIVND (reference sequence). V trimming: 4 bases; J trimming: 5 bases; junction bases outside the gene matches: 6. The CDR3 region is CASSTASGGVDEQYV. DNA for the CDR3: TGTGCCAGTAGTACGGCTAGCGGGGGGGTGGACGAGCAGTACGTC.